This passage covers 19 T cell receptor beta chains from one sample sequenced in a study of blood T cells in healthy people across ages. The authors ran a second PCR of 7 to 11 cycles using a sample-barcoded 5' primer and a J-beta primer mix. One entry per CDR3 protein results from TCRdb running MiXCR on the 5' RACE reads. The table has 1.5 million to 2 million distinct CDR3 sequences, 28% seen once; the top ten hold approximately 7.7%. The specimen sequenced was blood. These receptors were collected from a woman in her twenties or thirties in good health.

The chain recombines TRBV9 with TRBJ2-5; 8 bases fit TRBD1. The DNA matches TRBJ2-7 better at its end, which makes the J call doubtful. This CDR3 is built from 15 residues. Germline CDR1 and CDR2: SGDLS and YYNGEE. In DNA, the CDR3 is TGTGCCAGCAGCGCCGGACAGGGAGGTGGCTACGAGCAGTACTTC. This translates into CASSAGQGGGYEQYF.

This clonotype occurred many times. V usage is TRBV7-2 and J usage is TRBJ2-7, with D uncertain. Germline V gene lookup returns CDR1 SGHTA and CDR2 FQGNSA. Trimming stripped 7 bases from V and 0 bases from J, with 13 bases between. The CDR3 extends over 14 amino acids. CDR3: CASIPGRSSYEQYF. The CDR3 nucleotides read TGTGCCAGCATCCCAGGACGGAGCTCCTACGAGCAGTACTTC.

There are a few counts of this clonotype. The chain has TRBV28 and TRBJ2-4; 9 positions agree with TRBD2. The V and J ends lost 8 bases and 8 bases, in that order; junction bases with no gene match: 13. The CDR3 sequence is 15 residues long. Germline V CDR1 and CDR2: MDHEN, SYDVKM. The CDR3 region is CASSPGGGAPYIQYF. DNA of the CDR3: TGTGCCAGCTCACCAGGCGGGGGGGCCCCGTACATTCAGTACTTC.

This rearrangement joins TRBV7-2 to TRBJ2-3; D not resolved. Germline-derived CDR1 and CDR2 are SGHTA and FQGNSA. V gave up 6 bases and J gave up 4 bases, with 14 bases separating them. The CDR3 has 14 residues. The CDR3 loop is CASRLEPISDTQYF. CDR3 coding DNA: TGTGCCAGCAGACTGGAACCGATCTCAGATACGCAGTATTTT.

A few counts support this clonotype. The chain employs TRBV2 and TRBJ2-1; D gene uncertain. This CDR3 has 12 amino acids. Germline assignment: CDR1 SNHLY and CDR2 FYNNEI. The germline V and J ends were trimmed by 6 bases and 8 bases, with 11 bases remaining between them. The CDR3 region is CASRLLVDEQFF. The DNA for the CDR3 is TGTGCCAGCAGACTTCTAGTGGATGAGCAGTTCTTC.

This clonotype showed up just a few times. The gene calls are TRBV18 and TRBJ2-3; 9 nucleotides line up with TRBD1. Germline V gives CDR1 KGHSH, CDR2 LQKENI. The CDR3 covers 16 residues. V trimming: 8 bases; J trimming: 1 base; junction bases outside the gene matches: 10. The CDR3: CASHTTGGFGTDTQYF. The CDR3 DNA reads as TGTGCCAGCCATACGACAGGGGGATTCGGCACAGATACGCAGTATTTT.

The chain's CDR3 is CASSRHDPSGASPYEQYF. The CDR3 nucleotides read TGTGCCAGCAGCCGACATGACCCTTCAGGGGCTTCCCCCTACGAGCAGTACTTC. This chain connects TRBV6-1 to TRBJ2-7; tentative D call: TRBD1 (6 bases). Germline V CDR1 and CDR2: MNHNS, SASEGT. The V and J ends lost 6 bases and 2 bases respectively, with 26 bases between them. The CDR3 is made up of 18 amino acids.

This clonotype was counted many times. The V call is TRBV9, the J call TRBJ2-5; 11 positions agree with TRBD2. V was clipped by 3 bases and J by 3 bases; unmatched bases: 10. The CDR3 covers 17 residues. Looked up from germline, CDR1 is SGDLS and CDR2 is YYNGEE. CDR3 coding DNA: TGTGCCAGCAGCGCCGGGGGAGTGACTAGCGGGGAAGAGACCCAGTACTTC. Its protein is CASSAGGVTSGEETQYF.

The chain recombines TRBV6-5 with TRBJ2-1; 8 nucleotides align to TRBD1. Trimming at V came to 2 bases and at J to 7 bases, leaving 13 bases not matched to a gene. The CDR3 is 17 amino acids. The V gene's germline CDR1 is MNHEY and CDR2 SVGAGI. CDR3 DNA sequence: TGTGCCAGCAGTTACCCTAACACCGGGACAGGCAAAAATGAGCAGTTCTTC. Encoded protein: CASSYPNTGTGKNEQFF.

Ten or more counts support this clonotype. This chain joins TRBV6-5 and TRBJ2-7; D perhaps matches TRBD2 (6 bases). From germline, CDR1 is MNHEY and CDR2 SVGAGI. The CDR3 consists of 18 residues. V shed 6 bases and J shed 2 bases, with 26 bases lying between them. CDR3: CASSYRGRWGRSTYEQYF. In DNA, the CDR3 is TGTGCCAGCAGCTACCGTGGGAGGTGGGGCAGATCGACCTACGAGCAGTACTTC.

The gene calls are TRBV20-1 and TRBJ2-1; TRBD2 matches 15 bases. The germline CDR1 and CDR2 sequences are DFQATT and SNEGSKA (reference sequence). The CDR3 runs 18 residues. V lost 6 bases to trimming and J lost 7 bases; unmatched junction nucleotides: 16. As DNA, the CDR3 is TGCAGTGCATCGACGGGACTAGCGGGAGGAGGGATTGGTAATGAGCAGTTCTTC. This sequence encodes CSASTGLAGGGIGNEQFF.

In this sample, this clonotype turned up a few times. One end of the junction is discordant with germline, which a read error may explain. The chain couples TRBV12-3 or TRBV12-4 to TRBJ2-6, with D hard to call. The CDR3 is made up of 13 amino acids. CDR3 nucleotides: TGTTCCAGCAGTTCTGCTGGGGCCAACGTCCTGACTTTC. Amino acids: CSSSSAGANVLTF.

A remark on this clonotype: One end of the junction does not line up with germline, which may come from a read error. The gene calls are TRBV12-5 and TRBJ2-1; 7 positions match TRBD2. This CDR3 is 14 amino acids long. Germline V gene lookup returns CDR1 LGHNT and CDR2 FRNRAP. DNA for the CDR3: TGTACTAGTGGTTTGTCTGGGGGAGGGCCTGAGCAGTTCTTC. It translates to CTSGLSGGGPEQFF.

This clonotype was seen only once. This chain links TRBV5-6 with TRBJ2-7, with D tentatively TRBD1 or TRBD2 (5 bases each). V shed 4 bases and J shed 6 bases, with 17 bases lying between them. This CDR3 has 14 amino acids. Per germline, CDR1 SGHDT and CDR2 YYEEEE. CDR3 DNA: TGTGCCAGCAGCCTGTTGGGGGACCGGGGCGAGCAGTACTTC. Its translation: CASSLLGDRGEQYF.

This chain joins TRBV12-3 or TRBV12-4 and TRBJ2-3, with 7 bases aligning to TRBD2. CDR3 length: 15 amino acids. Unmatched junction bases numbered 14, after V lost 8 bases and J lost 6 bases. CDR3 bases: TGTGCCAGCTCCTTCCCCAGCTGGCGGGGGGATACGCAGTATTTT. Its translation: CASSFPSWRGDTQYF.

This clonotype was recorded a few times. The V gene is TRBV29-1, the J gene TRBJ2-3, with TRBD2 identical over 8 bases. The length of the CDR3 is 13 residues. Trimming took 5 bases from V and 4 from J; bases not matched to a gene: 5. CDR1 and CDR2 from the germline V gene are SQVTM and ANQGSEA. CDR3 residues: CSVSGGVSDTQYF. The CDR3 nucleotides are TGCAGCGTTAGCGGGGGTGTTTCAGATACGCAGTATTTT.

This chain joins TRBV29-1 and TRBJ2-1; 10 bases are shared with TRBD2. Germline CDR1 and CDR2: SQVTM and ANQGSEA. Unmatched junction bases numbered 13, after V lost 4 bases and J lost 1 base. The CDR3 runs to 18 residues. The CDR3 spells CSVARRLAGVGSYNEQFF. The DNA of the CDR3 is TGCAGCGTTGCTAGAAGGCTAGCGGGAGTTGGGTCCTACAATGAGCAGTTCTTC.

This chain connects TRBV7-9 to TRBJ2-5; D is possibly TRBD2 (5 bases). Per germline, CDR1 SEHNR and CDR2 FQNEAQ (reference sequence). Trimming pared 5 bases from V and 4 bases from J, leaving 17 bases between. CDR3 length: 15 amino acids. This CDR3 is CASSPHRAAGETQYF. Written as DNA, the CDR3 is TGTGCCAGCAGCCCACACCGGGCCGCGGGAGAGACCCAGTACTTC.

The chain uses TRBV5-1 and TRBJ1-1; D uncertain. V lost 0 bases to trimming and J lost 4 bases, with 7 bases between them. Germline CDR1 and CDR2: SGHRS and YFSETQ. This CDR3 region has 13 residues. CDR3 sequence reads: CASSLVPTTEAFF. CDR3 in DNA: TGCGCCAGCAGCTTGGTACCCACCACTGAAGCTTTCTTT.